One sample yielded the 21 T cell receptor beta chains listed below, sequenced in a study of blood T cell repertoires in COVID-19. Repertoires were generated with immunoSEQ multiplex PCR, while TCRdb's copy carries only in-frame clones and drops some. The table records approximately 41,000 clones, 87% of them present only once. The sequencing input was peripheral blood. The receptors were gathered from a woman older than 75 with active COVID-19.

This chain connects TRBV6-6 to TRBJ1-2; tentatively, D is TRBD1 (6 bases). V was shortened by 2 bases and J by 6 bases, with 7 bases between the two germline ends. The V gene's germline CDR1 is MNHNY and CDR2 SVGAGI (reference sequence). This CDR3 contains 12 residues. The CDR3 DNA follows: TGTGCCAGCAGTTACCGGACAGATGGCTACACCTTC. Its translation is CASSYRTDGYTF.

V usage is TRBV18 and J usage is TRBJ1-4; D call uncertain. Trimming took 8 bases from V and 7 from J, leaving 23 bases between them. Germline loops: CDR1 KGHSH, CDR2 LQKENI. The length of the CDR3 is 16 residues. The CDR3 sequence is CASVPTTPQFGEKLFF. DNA for the CDR3: TGTGCCAGCGTACCAACCACGCCGCAGTTTGGTGAAAAACTGTTTTTT. Supplemented by reference TRBV18 and TRBJ1-4, the full variable domain reads NAGVMQNPRHLVRRRGQEARLRCSPMKGHSHVYWYRQLPEEGLKFMVYLQKENIIDESGMPKERFSAEFPKEGPSILRIQQVVRGDSAAYFCASVPTTPQFGEKLFFGSGTQLSVL.

A few counts support this clone. V is TRBV28 and J is TRBJ2-3; TRBD1 aligns across 7 bases. The ends lost 4 bases at V and 3 bases at J; junction bases unmatched: 7. The germline gives CDR1 MDHEN, CDR2 SYDVKM. The CDR3 has 15 amino acids. CDR3 in DNA: TGTGCCAGCAGTTCGCCGACAGGGTTGACAGATACGCAGTATTTT. As protein: CASSSPTGLTDTQYF.

The chain uses TRBV28 and TRBJ2-7; TRBD2 is a possible D gene (6 bases). Germline lookup yields CDR1 MDHEN and CDR2 SYDVKM. The CDR3 covers 15 residues. Trimming took 4 bases from V and 0 from J, leaving 13 bases between them. CDR3 amino acids: CASSSYRGISYEQYF. The CDR3 nucleotides are TGTGCCAGCAGTTCTTATCGGGGGATCTCCTACGAGCAGTACTTC.

The V and J genes are TRBV10-1 and TRBJ2-1; the D is unclear. The CDR3 extends over 15 amino acids. Germline CDR1 reads WNHNN; CDR2 reads SYGVQD (reference sequence). V lost 0 bases and J 6 bases, leaving 12 bases between the germline ends. CDR3 residues: CASSESRTEINEQFF. DNA for the CDR3: TGCGCCAGCAGTGAGTCCCGTACCGAGATCAATGAGCAGTTCTTC.

The V gene is TRBV4-2, the J gene TRBJ1-2; 9 positions match TRBD1. Germline V gene sequence: CDR1 LGHNA, CDR2 YNFKEQ. There are 14 residues in the CDR3. V shed 0 bases and J 13 bases; nucleotides not matched to a gene: 9. CDR3 coding DNA: TGTGCCAGCAGCCAAGATCGGGGGACAGGGCATACCACCTTC. Its protein is CASSQDRGTGHTTF.

The chain employs TRBV30 and TRBJ1-6; no definite D call. V gave up 2 bases and J gave up 0 bases, with 5 bases separating them. CDR3 length: 14 residues. Per the germline V gene, CDR1 is GTSNPN and CDR2 is SVGIG (reference sequence). The CDR3 region is CAWSSLSYNSPLHF. The DNA for the CDR3 is TGTGCCTGGAGTTCACTCTCCTATAATTCACCCCTCCACTTT.

This clone has more than one count but fewer than ten. The same CDR3 also results from other DNA sequences found in this sample. The chain employs TRBV4-3 and TRBJ2-1; 10 positions match TRBD2. J lost 7 bases, V lost 1 base, and 10 bases had no gene match. Germline CDR1 is LGHNA and CDR2 is YSLEER. The CDR3 runs 17 residues. The CDR3 here is CASSQALSGGAYNEQFF. CDR3 nucleotide sequence: TGCGCCAGCAGCCAAGCCTTAAGCGGGGGGGCGTATAATGAGCAGTTCTTC.

The rearrangement joins TRBV7-2 to TRBJ2-1; D might be TRBD2 (6 bases). Trimming pared 5 bases from V and 6 bases from J, leaving 17 bases between. The CDR3 runs to 15 residues. Germline V gives CDR1 SGHTA, CDR2 FQGNSA. CDR3 bases: TGTGCCAGCAGCCCCGAGCGGGCTCGGGTCAATGAGCAGTTCTTC. It translates to CASSPERARVNEQFF. The variable domain in full, with the rest retrieved from reference TRBV7-2 and TRBJ2-1, is GAGVSQSPSNKVTEKGKDVELRCDPISGHTALYWYRQSLGQGLEFLIYFQGNSAPDKSGLPSDRFSAERTGGSVSTLTIQRTQQEDSAVYLCASSPERARVNEQFFGPGTRLTVL.

V and J are TRBV4-3 and TRBJ1-2, with a tentative D call TRBD1 (5 bases). This CDR3 is 16 amino acids long. Per germline, CDR1 LGHNA and CDR2 YSLEER. With 0 bases removed from V and 8 bases from J, the gap between germline ends came to 19 bases. As DNA, the CDR3 is TGCGCCAGCAGCCAAGAATGGGGCGGCTCCTTCGGCGGCTACACCTTC. Translating it yields CASSQEWGGSFGGYTF.

The chain combines TRBV19 with TRBJ2-4; TRBD2 matches 8 bases. The CDR3 is 15 residues long. Germline loops: CDR1 LNHDA, CDR2 SQIVND (reference sequence). V lost 10 bases and J lost 1; bases outside the gene matches: 9. The CDR3 coding sequence is TGTGCCAACCCGGGGGGGATGTTGGCCAAAAACATTCAGTACTTC. Amino acid sequence: CANPGGMLAKNIQYF.

The chain links TRBV19 to TRBJ1-4; 7 positions agree with TRBD1. The CDR3 covers 13 residues. The V gene end was trimmed by 7 bases and the J gene end by 6 bases; junction bases not matched to a gene: 5. Germline CDR1 is LNHDA and CDR2 is SQIVND (reference sequence). CDR3 protein: CASTGQSYEKLFF. The CDR3 DNA sequence: TGTGCCAGTACGGGACAGTCCTATGAAAAACTGTTTTTT. The full variable domain, in which reference TRBV19 and TRBJ1-4 provide the parts outside the CDR3, is DGGITQSPKYLFRKEGQNVTLSCEQNLNHDAMYWYRQDPGQGLRLIYYSQIVNDFQKGDIAEGYSVSREKKESFPLTVTSAQKNPTAFYLCASTGQSYEKLFFGSGTQLSVL.

V gene TRBV25-1 combines with J gene TRBJ1-6; maybe TRBD1 (6 bases). The CDR3 spans 16 residues. The V gene's germline CDR1 is MGHDK and CDR2 SYGVNS. Trimming removed 3 bases from V and 2 bases from J, with 11 bases in between. The CDR3 is CASSDGGTPYNSPLHF. The DNA of the CDR3 is TGTGCCAGCAGTGATGGGGGCACCCCCTATAATTCACCCCTCCACTTT.

The chain has TRBV29-1 and TRBJ1-1; D is unresolved. Germline-derived CDR1 and CDR2 are SQVTM and ANQGSEA. V lost 4 bases to trimming and J lost 1 base, with 7 bases between them. The CDR3 runs to 12 residues. The CDR3 region is CSVVEENTEAFF. CDR3 nucleotide sequence: TGCAGCGTTGTGGAGGAGAACACTGAAGCTTTCTTT.

The chain links TRBV9 to TRBJ2-3, with D perhaps matching TRBD2 (5 bases). This CDR3 contains 17 residues. Germline V gives CDR1 SGDLS, CDR2 YYNGEE. The V end lost 4 bases, the J end lost 1 base, and 19 bases lay between the germline ends. CDR3 region: CASSRPRDFGGTDTQYF. The DNA of the CDR3 is TGTGCCAGCAGCCGCCCTCGGGATTTCGGGGGCACAGATACGCAGTATTTT. Drawing the rest from reference TRBV9 and TRBJ2-3, the complete variable domain is DSGVTQTPKHLITATGQRVTLRCSPRSGDLSVYWYQQSLDQGLQFLIQYYNGEERAKGNILERFSAQQFPDLHSELNLSSLELGDSALYFCASSRPRDFGGTDTQYFGPGTRLTVL.

This chain connects TRBV6-6 to TRBJ2-3; TRBD2 agrees at 13 bases. V lost 5 bases to trimming and J lost 1 base; unmatched junction nucleotides: 3. The CDR3 is 16 residues long. Germline CDR1 is MNHNY and CDR2 is SVGAGI (reference sequence). CDR3 DNA: TGTGCCAGCAGTCGTGGACTAGCGGGGGGCACAGATACGCAGTATTTT. This translates into CASSRGLAGGTDTQYF.

V usage is TRBV6-6 and J usage is TRBJ2-1; 12 bases are shared with TRBD1. Unmatched junction bases numbered 14, after V lost 5 bases and J lost 9 bases. The germline V gene has CDR1 MNHNY and CDR2 SVGAGI (reference sequence). CDR3 length: 17 residues. CDR3 nucleotides: TGTGCCAGCAGTCCATCAGCCCCGGGACAGGGGGCGGGTGAGCAGTTCTTC. Encoded protein: CASSPSAPGQGAGEQFF.

The V gene is TRBV7-8, the J gene TRBJ1-4; a possible D gene is TRBD1 (6 bases). Germline loops: CDR1 SGHVS, CDR2 FQNEAQ. The CDR3 runs to 14 residues. V lost 5 bases to trimming and J lost 5 bases, with 12 bases between them. The CDR3 spells CASSHWTENEKLFF. CDR3 DNA sequence: TGTGCCAGCAGCCACTGGACAGAAAATGAAAAACTGTTTTTT. The full variable domain, its missing parts supplied by reference TRBV7-8 and TRBJ1-4, is GAGVSQSPRYKVAKRGQDVALRCDPISGHVSLFWYQQALGQGPEFLTYFQNEAQLDKSGLPSDRFFAERPEGSVSTLKIQRTQQEDSAVYLCASSHWTENEKLFFGSGTQLSVL.

The V call is TRBV4-2, the J call TRBJ2-1; the D gene is possibly TRBD1 (6 bases). Germline CDR1 reads LGHNA; CDR2 reads YNFKEQ. Trimming took off 0 bases at V and 0 bases at J, with 12 bases between the two ends. The CDR3 spans 17 residues. CDR3 DNA sequence: TGTGCCAGCAGCCAAGAAGGGGGACCGAGCTCCTACAATGAGCAGTTCTTC. Translation: CASSQEGGPSSYNEQFF.

The rearrangement links TRBV3-1 (or the pseudogene TRBV3-2) to TRBJ1-1, with D perhaps matching TRBD1 (6 bases). V gave up 4 bases and J gave up 1 base, with 10 bases separating them. Germline CDR1 LGHDT, CDR2 YNNKEL (reference sequence). The CDR3 contains 14 residues. CDR3 nucleotides: TGTGCCAGCAGCCTACAGGGATCGAACACTGAAGCTTTCTTT. It translates to CASSLQGSNTEAFF.

The chain has TRBV19 and TRBJ2-3, with TRBD1 identical over 7 bases. The V and J ends lost 3 bases and 5 bases, in that order; junction bases with no gene match: 8. The CDR3 spans 15 residues. Germline-derived CDR1 and CDR2 are LNHDA and SQIVND (reference sequence). CDR3 loop: CASSMVGRGQDTQYF. DNA of the CDR3: TGTGCCAGTAGTATGGTGGGTAGGGGGCAAGATACGCAGTATTTT.